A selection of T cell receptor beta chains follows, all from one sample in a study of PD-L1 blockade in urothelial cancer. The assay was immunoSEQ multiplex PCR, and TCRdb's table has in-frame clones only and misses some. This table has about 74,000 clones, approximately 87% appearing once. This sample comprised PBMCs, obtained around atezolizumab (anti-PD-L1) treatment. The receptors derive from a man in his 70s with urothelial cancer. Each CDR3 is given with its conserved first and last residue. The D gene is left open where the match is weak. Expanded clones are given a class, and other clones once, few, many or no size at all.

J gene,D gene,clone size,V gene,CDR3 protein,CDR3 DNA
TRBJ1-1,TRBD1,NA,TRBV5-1,CASSGQGGTEAFF,TGCGCCAGCTCGGGACAGGGGGGCACTGAAGCTTTCTTT
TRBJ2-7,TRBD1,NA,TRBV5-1,CASSLAGTGVYEQYF,TGCGCCAGCAGCTTGGCCGGGACAGGGGTATACGAGCAGTACTTC
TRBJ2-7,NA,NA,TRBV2,CASSYRPFTYEQYF,TGTGCCAGCAGCTACAGGCCGTTCACCTACGAGCAGTACTTC
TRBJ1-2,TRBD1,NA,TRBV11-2,CASSSFSGAGGGYGYTF,TGTGCCAGCAGCTCCTTTAGTGGGGCAGGGGGTGGCTATGGCTACACCTTC
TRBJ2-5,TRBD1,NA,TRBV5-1,CASSSMRGAGGHRETQYF,TGCGCCAGCAGCTCAATGAGGGGAGCAGGGGGCCACAGAGAGACCCAGTACTTC
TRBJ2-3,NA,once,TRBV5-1,CASSIQGRADTQYF,TGCGCCAGCAGCATCCAGGGGAGGGCCGATACGCAGTATTTT
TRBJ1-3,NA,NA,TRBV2,CASSGTTSGNTIYF,TGTGCCAGCAGTGGCACCACATCTGGAAACACCATATATTTT
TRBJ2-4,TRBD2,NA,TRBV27,CASSGLAGVNIQYF,TGTGCCAGCTCTGGACTAGCGGGGGTAAACATTCAGTACTTC
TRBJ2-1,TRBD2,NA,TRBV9,CARGASGSPSYNEQFF,TGTGCCAGAGGGGCTAGCGGGAGCCCCTCCTACAATGAGCAGTTCTTC
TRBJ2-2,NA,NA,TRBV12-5,CASGSRAGSNTGELFF,TGTGCTAGTGGTTCCCGAGCGGGTTCGAACACCGGGGAGCTGTTTTTT
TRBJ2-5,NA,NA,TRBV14,CASSYRETQYF,TGTGCCAGCAGCTACCGGGAGACCCAGTACTTC
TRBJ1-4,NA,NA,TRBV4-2,CASSLSRGPNEKLFF,TGTGCCAGCAGCCTTAGCCGGGGTCCTAATGAAAAACTGTTTTTT
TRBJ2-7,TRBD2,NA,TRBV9,CASSPGWAGGLEQYF,TGTGCCAGCAGCCCCGGGTGGGCGGGAGGGCTGGAGCAGTACTTC
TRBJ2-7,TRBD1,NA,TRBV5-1,CASSRDRSSYEQYF,TGCGCCAGCAGCCGGGACAGGAGCTCCTACGAGCAGTACTTC
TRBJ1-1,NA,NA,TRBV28,CASRPIEPNTEAFF,TGTGCCAGCAGGCCCATCGAGCCGAACACTGAAGCTTTCTTT
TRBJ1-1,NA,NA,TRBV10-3,CAISETGNTEAFF,TGTGCCATCAGTGAGACAGGGAACACTGAAGCTTTCTTT
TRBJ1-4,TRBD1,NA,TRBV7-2,CASSLGGDRYEKLFF,TGTGCCAGCAGCTTAGGGGGGGACAGATATGAAAAACTGTTTTTT
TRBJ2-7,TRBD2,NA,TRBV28,CASSLLSGRAHYEQYF,TGTGCCAGCAGTTTATTGAGCGGGAGGGCCCACTACGAGCAGTACTTC
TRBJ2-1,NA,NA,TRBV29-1,CSVEIRLHTTYNEQFF,TGCAGCGTGGAAATCCGACTGCACACAACCTACAATGAGCAGTTCTTC
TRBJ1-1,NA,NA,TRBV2,CASSGSGVMNTEAFF,TGTGCCAGCAGTGGCTCAGGGGTAATGAACACTGAAGCTTTCTTT
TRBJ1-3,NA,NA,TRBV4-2,CASSQRPQGSGNTIYF,TGTGCCAGCAGCCAACGACCACAGGGAAGTGGAAACACCATATATTTT
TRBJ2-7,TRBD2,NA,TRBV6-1,CASSEGVSGGYEQYF,TGTGCCAGCAGTGAAGGCGTTAGCGGGGGGTACGAGCAGTACTTC
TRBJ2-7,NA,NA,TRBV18,CASSPQGRSYEQYF,TGTGCCAGCTCACCACAAGGCAGGTCCTACGAGCAGTACTTC
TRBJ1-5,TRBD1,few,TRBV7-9,CASSYGQVGQPQHF,TGTGCCAGCAGCTATGGACAGGTTGGACAGCCCCAGCATTTT
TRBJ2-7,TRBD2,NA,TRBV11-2,CASSLELAGVYEQYF,TGTGCCAGCAGCTTAGAACTAGCGGGAGTTTACGAGCAGTACTTC
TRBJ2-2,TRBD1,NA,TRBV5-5,CASNRILGQGAGELFF,TGTGCCAGCAACAGGATCTTAGGACAGGGTGCCGGGGAGCTGTTTTTT
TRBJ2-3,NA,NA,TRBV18,CASSPGQLSDTQYF,TGTGCCAGCTCACCGGGACAACTATCAGATACGCAGTATTTT
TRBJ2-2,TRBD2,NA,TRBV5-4,CASSLAVLAGGPVTGELFF,TGTGCCAGCAGCTTGGCCGTACTAGCGGGAGGGCCCGTTACCGGGGAGCTGTTTTTT
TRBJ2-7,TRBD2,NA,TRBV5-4,CASSSSPGLVTDEQYF,TGTGCCAGCAGCTCTTCCCCGGGACTAGTAACGGACGAGCAGTACTTC
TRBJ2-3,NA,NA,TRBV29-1,CSVEGGAGVRTDTQYF,TGCAGCGTTGAAGGGGGCGCAGGGGTGCGCACAGATACGCAGTATTTT
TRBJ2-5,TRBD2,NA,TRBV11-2,CASSSVGGSLETQYF,TGTGCCAGCAGCTCCGTGGGCGGGAGTCTGGAGACCCAGTACTTC
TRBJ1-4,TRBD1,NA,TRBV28,CASSFMGTGNEKLFF,TGTGCCAGCAGTTTCATGGGGACAGGAAATGAAAAACTGTTTTTT
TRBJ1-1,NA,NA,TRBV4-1,CASSQDEGANTEAFF,TGCGCCAGCAGCCAAGATGAAGGAGCGAACACTGAAGCTTTCTTT
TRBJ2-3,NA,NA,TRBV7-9,CASSPPEDTQYF,TGTGCCAGCAGCCCACCGGAGGATACGCAGTATTTT
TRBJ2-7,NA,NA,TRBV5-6,CASSIGGPLDEQYF,TGTGCCAGCAGCATCGGGGGTCCTCTTGACGAGCAGTACTTC